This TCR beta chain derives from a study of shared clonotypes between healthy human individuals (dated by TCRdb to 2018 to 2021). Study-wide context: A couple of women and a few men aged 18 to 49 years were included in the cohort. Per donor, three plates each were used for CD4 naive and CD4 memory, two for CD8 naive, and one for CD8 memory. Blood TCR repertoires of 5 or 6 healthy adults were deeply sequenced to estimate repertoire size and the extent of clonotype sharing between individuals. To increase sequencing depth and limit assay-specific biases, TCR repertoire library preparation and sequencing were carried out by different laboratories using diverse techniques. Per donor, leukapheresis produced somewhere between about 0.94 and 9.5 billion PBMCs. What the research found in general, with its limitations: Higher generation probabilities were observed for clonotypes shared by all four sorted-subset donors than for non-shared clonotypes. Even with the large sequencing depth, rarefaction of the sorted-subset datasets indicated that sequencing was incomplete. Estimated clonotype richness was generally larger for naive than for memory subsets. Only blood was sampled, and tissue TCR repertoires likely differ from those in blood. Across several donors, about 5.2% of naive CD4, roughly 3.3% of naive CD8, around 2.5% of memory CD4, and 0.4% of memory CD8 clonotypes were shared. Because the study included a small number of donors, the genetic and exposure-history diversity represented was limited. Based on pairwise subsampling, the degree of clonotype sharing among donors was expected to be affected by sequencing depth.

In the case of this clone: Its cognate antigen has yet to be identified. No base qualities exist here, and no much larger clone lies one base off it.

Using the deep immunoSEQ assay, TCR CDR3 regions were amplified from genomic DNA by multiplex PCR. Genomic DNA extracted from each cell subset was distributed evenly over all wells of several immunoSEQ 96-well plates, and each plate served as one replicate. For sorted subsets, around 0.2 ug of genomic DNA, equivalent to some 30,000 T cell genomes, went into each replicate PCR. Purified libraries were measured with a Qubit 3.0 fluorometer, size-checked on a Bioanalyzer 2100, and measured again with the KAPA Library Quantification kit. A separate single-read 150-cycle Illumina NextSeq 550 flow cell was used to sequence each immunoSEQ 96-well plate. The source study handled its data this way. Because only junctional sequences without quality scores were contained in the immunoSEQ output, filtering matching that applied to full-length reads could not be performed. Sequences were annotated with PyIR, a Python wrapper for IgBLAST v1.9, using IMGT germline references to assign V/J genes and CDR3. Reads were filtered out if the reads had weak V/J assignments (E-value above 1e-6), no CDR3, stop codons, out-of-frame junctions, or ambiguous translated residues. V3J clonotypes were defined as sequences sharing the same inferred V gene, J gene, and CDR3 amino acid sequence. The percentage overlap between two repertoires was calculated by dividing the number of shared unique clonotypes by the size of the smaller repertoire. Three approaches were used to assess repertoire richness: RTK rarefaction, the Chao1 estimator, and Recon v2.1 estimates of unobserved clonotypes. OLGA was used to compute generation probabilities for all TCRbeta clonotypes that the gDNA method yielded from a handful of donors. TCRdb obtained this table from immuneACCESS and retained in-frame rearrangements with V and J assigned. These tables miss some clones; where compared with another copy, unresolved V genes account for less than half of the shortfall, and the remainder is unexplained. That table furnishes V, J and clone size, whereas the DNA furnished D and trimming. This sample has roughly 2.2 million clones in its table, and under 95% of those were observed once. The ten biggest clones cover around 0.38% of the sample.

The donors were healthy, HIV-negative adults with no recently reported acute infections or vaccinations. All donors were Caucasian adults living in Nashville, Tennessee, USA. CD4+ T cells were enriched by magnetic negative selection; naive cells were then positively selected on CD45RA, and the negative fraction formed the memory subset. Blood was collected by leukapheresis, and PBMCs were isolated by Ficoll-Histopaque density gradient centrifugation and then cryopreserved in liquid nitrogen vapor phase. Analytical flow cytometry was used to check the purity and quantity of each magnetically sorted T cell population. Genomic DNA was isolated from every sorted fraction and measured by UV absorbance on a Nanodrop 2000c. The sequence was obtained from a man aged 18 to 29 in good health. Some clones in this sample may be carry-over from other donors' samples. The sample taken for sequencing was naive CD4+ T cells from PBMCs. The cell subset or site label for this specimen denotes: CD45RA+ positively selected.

The CDR3 corresponds to CASSSGAQRTF. The base sequence is TGTGCCAGCAGCTCCGGGGCCCAAAGAACCTTC. The receptor chain draws on TRBV5-4 and TRBJ1-2, with TRBD1 perhaps the D gene, on 5 matching bases. Spanning cysteine to phenylalanine, the CDR3 consists of 11 amino acids. The only DNA kept is the CDR3, 33 bases in frame from the first base. The junction shows trimming of 3 bases on V and 14 bases on J, plus 14 bases between the germline ends. For CDR1 and CDR2, the germline V gene (reference sequence) lists SGHNT and YYREEE.